This TCR beta chain is from a study of T cell clones after liver transplantation. Profiling relied on immunoSEQ multiplex PCR, and the TCRdb table lists in-frame clones only, not all of them. The sample carries 53,000 or so clones, around 85% recorded once. Trimming pared 4 bases from V and 0 bases from J, leaving 14 bases between. From germline, CDR1 is SGHRS and CDR2 YFSETQ. The CDR3 totals 16 residues. J is TRBJ2-1 and V is TRBV5-1; the D gene is possibly TRBD2 (5 bases). The sample here was CD4+ T cells from blood, taken before liver transplant. The origin of this receptor is a human donor who received a liver transplant. The CDR3 region has the DNA TGCGCCAGCAGCGACGGATTAACTAGCTCCTACAATGAGCAGTTCTTC. Its protein product is CASSDGLTSSYNEQFF.